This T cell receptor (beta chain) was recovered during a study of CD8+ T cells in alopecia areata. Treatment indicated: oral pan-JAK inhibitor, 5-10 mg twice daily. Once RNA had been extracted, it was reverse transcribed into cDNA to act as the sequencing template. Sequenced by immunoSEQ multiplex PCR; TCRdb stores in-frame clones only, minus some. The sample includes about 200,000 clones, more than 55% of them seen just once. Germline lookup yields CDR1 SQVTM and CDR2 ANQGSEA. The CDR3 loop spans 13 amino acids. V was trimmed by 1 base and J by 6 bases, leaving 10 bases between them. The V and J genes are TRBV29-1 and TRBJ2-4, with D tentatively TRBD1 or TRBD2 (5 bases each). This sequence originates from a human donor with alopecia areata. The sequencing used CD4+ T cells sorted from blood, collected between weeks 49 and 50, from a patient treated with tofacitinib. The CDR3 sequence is CSVEAGSGNIQYF. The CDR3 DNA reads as TGCAGCGTTGAAGCAGGGAGCGGAAACATTCAGTACTTC. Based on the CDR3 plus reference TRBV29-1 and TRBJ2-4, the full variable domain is SAVISQKPSRDICQRGTSLTIQCQVDSQVTMMFWYRQQPGQSLTLIATANQGSEATYESGFVIDKFPISRPNLTFSTLTVSNMSPEDSSIYLCSVEAGSGNIQYFGAGTRLSVL.